This T cell receptor (beta chain) comes out of a study of T-cell reconstitution after alpha-beta-depleted transplantation in children. The CDR3 contains 12 residues. CDR1 and CDR2 from the germline V gene are SEHNR and FQNEAQ (reference sequence). V lost 5 bases and J 4 bases, leaving 8 bases between the germline ends. TCRbeta library preparation incorporated unique molecular identifiers. TCRdb independently ran MiXCR on the PCR reads; one entry per CDR3 protein. The sample has hundreds of thousands of distinct CDR3 sequences, around 17% seen once. V is TRBV7-9 and J is TRBJ1-2; D uncertain. Material: PBMCs from the stem cell graft donor, obtained from the stem cell graft. The receptor was isolated from a human donor who donated a stem cell graft to a child with acute myeloid leukemia. The CDR3 loop is CASSPASYGYTF. In nucleotides, the CDR3 is TGTGCCAGCAGCCCCGCCAGCTATGGCTACACCTTC.